The 20 T cell receptor beta chains listed next were all sequenced from one sample in a study of CD8+ T cells in alopecia areata. Noted treatment: oral pan-JAK inhibitor, 5-10 mg twice daily. As the sequencing template, cDNA was produced by extracting RNA and reverse transcribing it. Data came from immunoSEQ multiplex PCR; TCRdb stores just in-frame clones and leaves some out. The data show 200,000 to 250,000 clones, with 64% seen just once and 4% to 5% held by the top ten. The sample in question was CD4+ T cells sorted from blood, obtained at week 4, from a patient treated with tofacitinib. Receptors originate from a human donor with alopecia areata.

The chain combines TRBV9 with TRBJ1-6; 12 bases fit TRBD1. The CDR3 runs 15 residues. The V gene's germline CDR1 is SGDLS and CDR2 YYNGEE. The ends lost 4 bases at V and 9 bases at J; junction bases unmatched: 5. CDR3 region: CASSPGQGAISPLHF. CDR3 in DNA: TGTGCCAGCAGCCCGGGACAGGGGGCCATTTCACCCCTCCACTTT.

This clone was seen just once. V and J are TRBV2 and TRBJ2-2; D perhaps matches TRBD1 (5 bases). The germline gives CDR1 SNHLY, CDR2 FYNNEI. The CDR3 has 14 residues. V was cut by 6 bases and J by 6 bases, with 14 bases left in between. CDR3 protein: CASRQDPGAGELFF. CDR3 sequence (DNA): TGTGCCAGCAGACAGGATCCGGGTGCCGGGGAGCTGTTTTTT.

The rearrangement uses TRBV7-2 and TRBJ2-5, with TRBD1 matching 9 bases. CDR3 length: 14 residues. The V segment lost 4 bases and the J segment 4 bases; nucleotides outside the gene matches: 4. Germline CDR1 is SGHTA and CDR2 is FQGNSA. Written as DNA, the CDR3 is TGTGCCAGCAGCTCAACGGACAGGGGAGAGACCCAGTACTTC. Protein: CASSSTDRGETQYF.

There are a few counts of this clone. The chain links TRBV5-6 to TRBJ1-6, with 8 bases aligning to TRBD1. The junction had 8 bases not matched to a gene; V was cut back by 4 bases and J by 8 bases. The CDR3 loop spans 15 amino acids. Germline CDR1 is SGHDT and CDR2 is YYEEEE. The CDR3 coding sequence is TGTGCCAGCAGCCCTGTCCCGGGACAGGATTCACCCCTCCACTTT. This encodes CASSPVPGQDSPLHF.

The chain uses TRBV4-3 and TRBJ2-3; 9 bases are shared with TRBD2. The CDR3 contains 15 residues. Germline CDR1 reads LGHNA; CDR2 reads YSLEER. Losses at the gene ends were 1 base for V and 7 bases for J; bases not matched to a gene: 6. CDR3 DNA: TGCGCCAGCAGCCAAGGGCTAGCGGGGACCAATACGCAGTATTTT. It yields the protein CASSQGLAGTNTQYF.

The genes are TRBV18 and TRBJ2-5; D is unresolved. The CDR3 is 13 amino acids. Germline loops: CDR1 KGHSH, CDR2 LQKENI. V gave up 3 bases and J gave up 5 bases, with 10 bases separating them. The CDR3 is CASSPRQPETQYF. CDR3 sequence (DNA): TGTGCCAGCTCACCGAGACAACCGGAGACCCAGTACTTC.

The chain employs TRBV7-2 and TRBJ2-7, with TRBD2 matching over 14 bases. This CDR3 contains 14 residues. Germline V CDR1 and CDR2: SGHTA, FQGNSA. Trimming took 1 base from V and 12 from J; bases not matched to a gene: 5. DNA for the CDR3: TGTGCCAGCAGCTTAGAGGGACTAGCGGGGGTCCGGTACTTC. This codes for CASSLEGLAGVRYF. The full variable domain, its missing parts supplied by reference TRBV7-2 and TRBJ2-7, is GAGVSQSPSNKVTEKGKDVELRCDPISGHTALYWYRQSLGQGLEFLIYFQGNSAPDKSGLPSDRFSAERTGGSVSTLTIQRTQQEDSAVYLCASSLEGLAGVRYFGPGTRLTVT.

This chain links TRBV5-6 with TRBJ2-1; 7 bases agree with TRBD1. Per germline, CDR1 SGHDT and CDR2 YYEEEE. Trimming took 2 bases from V and 9 from J; bases not matched to a gene: 17. The CDR3 sequence is 17 residues long. The CDR3: CASSLSDWTGSLAEQFF. Here the CDR3 DNA reads TGTGCCAGCAGCTTATCTGACTGGACAGGTTCCTTGGCTGAGCAGTTCTTC.

This clone appeared a few times. The chain couples TRBV5-1 to TRBJ2-1, with D tentatively TRBD1 or TRBD2 (6 bases each). This CDR3 contains 13 residues. Trimming cost V 8 bases and J 3 bases, with 12 bases left between them. Germline values: CDR1 SGHRS, CDR2 YFSETQ. Here the CDR3 DNA reads TGCGCCAGTACGAGGGGGGACTACAATGAGCAGTTCTTC. Protein product: CASTRGDYNEQFF.

The CDR3 protein is CASSFGGGSGANVLTF. The DNA for the CDR3 is TGTGCCAGCAGCTTTGGCGGGGGCTCTGGGGCCAACGTCCTGACTTTC. V is TRBV7-2 and J is TRBJ2-6, with 7 bases matching TRBD2. Trimming at V came to 3 bases and at J to 0 bases, leaving 2 bases not matched to a gene. This CDR3 is 16 amino acids long. Germline assignment: CDR1 SGHTA and CDR2 FQGNSA. Filled out from reference TRBV7-2 and TRBJ2-6, the complete variable domain reads GAGVSQSPSNKVTEKGKDVELRCDPISGHTALYWYRQSLGQGLEFLIYFQGNSAPDKSGLPSDRFSAERTGGSVSTLTIQRTQQEDSAVYLCASSFGGGSGANVLTFGAGSRLTVL.

This clone was detected only once. The gene calls are TRBV5-1 and TRBJ1-1; D is possibly TRBD1 (6 bases). The germline V and J ends were trimmed by 1 base and 3 bases, with 10 bases remaining between them. Per germline, CDR1 SGHRS and CDR2 YFSETQ. There are 14 residues in the CDR3. CDR3 loop: CASSLQGLDTEAFF. CDR3 nucleotide sequence: TGCGCCAGCAGCTTGCAGGGGTTGGACACTGAAGCTTTCTTT.

The rearrangement joins TRBV29-1 to TRBJ2-7; unclear D gene. CDR1 is SQVTM, CDR2 ANQGSEA, per germline. With 4 bases removed from V and 6 bases from J, the gap between germline ends came to 19 bases. The CDR3 is 14 amino acids. In nucleotides, the CDR3 is TGCAGCGTTGGATCAGGATTTGGCCTACGCGAGCAGTACTTC. Protein: CSVGSGFGLREQYF.

This clone was counted between two and nine times. This sequence joins TRBV9 and TRBJ1-2, with 11 bases lining up with TRBD1. The CDR3 sequence is 13 residues long. J was trimmed by 8 bases and V by 4 bases; bases with no gene match: 4. Germline V gene data show CDR1 as SGDLS and CDR2 as YYNGEE. The CDR3 is CASSLRTGGGYTF. DNA for the CDR3: TGTGCCAGCAGCTTACGGACAGGGGGCGGCTACACCTTC.

This chain joins TRBV6-5 and TRBJ2-6; D gene unclear. The CDR3 spans 12 residues. CDR1 and CDR2 (germline): MNHEY, SVGAGI. Trimming removed 10 bases from V and 4 bases from J, with 8 bases in between. The CDR3 DNA reads as TGTGCCACCTTGTCCGGGGCCAACGTCCTGACTTTC. Translating it yields CATLSGANVLTF.

The rearrangement uses TRBV4-2 and TRBJ2-3; perhaps TRBD2 as D (7 bases). Germline loops: CDR1 LGHNA, CDR2 YNFKEQ. V shed 1 base and J shed 2 bases, with 16 bases lying between them. The CDR3 is 17 residues long. The CDR3 loop is CASSQGPAGAPTDTQYF. The DNA for the CDR3 is TGTGCCAGCAGCCAAGGGCCTGCGGGGGCCCCCACAGATACGCAGTATTTT.

The V and J genes are TRBV7-2 and TRBJ1-4, with D maybe TRBD1 (5 bases). V lost 4 bases to trimming and J lost 8 bases, with 17 bases between them. CDR3 length: 15 amino acids. Germline loops: CDR1 SGHTA, CDR2 FQGNSA. The CDR3 DNA reads TGTGCCAGCAGCTCTATCCCGGGATCAGGGGAAAAACTGTTTTTT. Its protein is CASSSIPGSGEKLFF.

This sequence joins TRBV23-1 and TRBJ2-7; 8 bases match TRBD1. TRBV23-1 belongs to the ORF category, with a function that is uncertain. The CDR3 has 16 residues. V was clipped by 3 bases and J by 0 bases; unmatched bases: 7. The DNA of the CDR3 is TGCGCCAGCAGTCACCAGGGACAGGTGGGCTCCTACGAGCAGTACTTC. It is translated as CASSHQGQVGSYEQYF.

On this clone itself: The same CDR3 is also encoded by other DNA sequences in this sample. This rearrangement joins TRBV30 to TRBJ1-1; perhaps TRBD1 as D (5 bases). Per the germline V gene, CDR1 is GTSNPN and CDR2 is SVGIG (reference sequence). Trimming took off 4 bases at V and 4 bases at J, with 13 bases between the two ends. The CDR3 is 13 amino acids. The CDR3 DNA sequence: TGTGCCTGGAAGAGGGGCGCCGGCACTGAAGCTTTCTTT. Its protein product is CAWKRGAGTEAFF.

The chain has TRBV6-5 and TRBJ2-5, with 7 bases aligning to TRBD1. This CDR3 is built from 14 residues. The J segment lost 1 base and the V segment lost 8 bases, leaving 7 bases of the junction unmatched. CDR1 and CDR2 (germline): MNHEY, SVGAGI. The CDR3 coding sequence is TGTGCCAGCCGTCCCGGGACAGTCCAAGAGACCCAGTACTTC. Amino acids: CASRPGTVQETQYF.

Here the CDR3 reads CASSQETGVTSYEQYF. DNA for the CDR3: TGCGCCAGCAGCCAAGAAACAGGTGTCACCTCCTACGAGCAGTACTTC. The J gene is TRBJ2-7, the V gene TRBV4-1; a possible D gene is TRBD1 (5 bases). Germline values: CDR1 MGHRA, CDR2 YSYEKL. Trimming left V 0 bases short and J 0 bases short, with 12 bases between. The CDR3 is 16 amino acids.